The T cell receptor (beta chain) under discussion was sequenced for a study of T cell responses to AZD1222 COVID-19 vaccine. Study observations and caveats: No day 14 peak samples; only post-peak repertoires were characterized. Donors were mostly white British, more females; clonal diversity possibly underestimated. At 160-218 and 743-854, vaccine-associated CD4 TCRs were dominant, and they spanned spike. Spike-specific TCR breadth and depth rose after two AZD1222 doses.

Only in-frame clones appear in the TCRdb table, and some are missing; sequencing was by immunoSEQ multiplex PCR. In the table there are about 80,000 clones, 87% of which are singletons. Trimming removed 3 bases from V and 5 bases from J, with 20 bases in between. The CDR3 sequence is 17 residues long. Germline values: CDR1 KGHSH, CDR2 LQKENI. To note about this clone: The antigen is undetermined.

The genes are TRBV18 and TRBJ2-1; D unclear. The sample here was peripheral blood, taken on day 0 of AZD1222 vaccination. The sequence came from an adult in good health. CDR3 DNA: TGTGCCAGCTCACCCCCGTGGGGTAGAGGCCCCAACAATGAGCAGTTCTTC. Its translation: CASSPPWGRGPNNEQFF.